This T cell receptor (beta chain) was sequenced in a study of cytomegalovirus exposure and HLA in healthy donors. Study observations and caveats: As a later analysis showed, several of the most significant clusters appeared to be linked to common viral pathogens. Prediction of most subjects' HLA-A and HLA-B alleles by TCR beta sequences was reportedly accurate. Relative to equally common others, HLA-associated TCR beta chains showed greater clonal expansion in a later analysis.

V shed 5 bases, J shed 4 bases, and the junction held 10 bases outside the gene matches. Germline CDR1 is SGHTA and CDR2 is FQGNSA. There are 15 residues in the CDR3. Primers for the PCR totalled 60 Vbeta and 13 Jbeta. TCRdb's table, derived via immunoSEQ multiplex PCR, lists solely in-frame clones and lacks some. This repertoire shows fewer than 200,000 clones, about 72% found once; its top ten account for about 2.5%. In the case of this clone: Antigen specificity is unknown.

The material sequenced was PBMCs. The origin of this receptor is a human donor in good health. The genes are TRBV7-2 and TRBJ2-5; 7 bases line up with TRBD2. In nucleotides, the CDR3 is TGTGCCAGCAGCGCCCTCGACACGGGAGGAGAGACCCAGTACTTC. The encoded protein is CASSALDTGGETQYF. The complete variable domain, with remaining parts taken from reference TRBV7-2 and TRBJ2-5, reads GAGVSQSPSNKVTEKGKDVELRCDPISGHTALYWYRQSLGQGLEFLIYFQGNSAPDKSGLPSDRFSAERTGGSVSTLTIQRTQQEDSAVYLCASSALDTGGETQYFGPGTRLLVL.